A selection of T cell receptor beta chains follows, all from one sample in a study of cytomegalovirus exposure and HLA in healthy donors. Clones were read by immunoSEQ multiplex PCR, and TCRdb kept only the in-frame ones, dropping some. The sample contains 150,000 to 200,000 clones, 70% to 85% of which appear only once. Sequencing was done on a sample of PBMCs. All receptors come from a man in his forties or fifties in good health and CMV-seronegative. Each CDR3 is given with its conserved first and last residue. D genes are given only for firm matches. Only some rows state a clone size, as once, few, many or a class for expanded clones.

few TRBD2 TRBJ2-1 TRBV5-1 CASSFGLAGELYNEQFF TGCGCCAGCAGCTTTGGACTAGCGGGAGAACTATACAATGAGCAGTTCTTC
NA NA TRBJ1-4 TRBV5-1 CASSFQGSDEKLFF TGCGCCAGCAGCTTTCAAGGGAGTGATGAAAAACTGTTTTTT
few TRBD1 TRBJ2-7 TRBV6-1 CAGSPDRVSYEQYF TGTGCCGGCAGTCCCGACAGGGTATCCTACGAGCAGTACTTC
NA NA TRBJ1-2 TRBV29-1 CSVEKETARYGYTF TGCAGCGTTGAGAAGGAGACGGCTAGGTATGGCTACACCTTC
NA TRBD1 TRBJ2-7 TRBV10-3 CAISAGDRGHHEQYF TGTGCCATCAGTGCGGGAGACAGGGGCCACCACGAGCAGTACTTC
few TRBD1 TRBJ2-3 TRBV6-6 CASRGQTDTQYF TGTGCCAGCAGGGGACAGACAGATACGCAGTATTTT
NA NA TRBJ2-1 TRBV6-5 CASSLPTRNEQFF TGTGCCAGCAGCCTCCCGACTAGGAATGAGCAGTTCTTC
once NA TRBJ2-1 TRBV29-1 CSVAQNRDSSYNEQFF TGCAGCGTTGCTCAAAACAGGGATAGCTCCTACAATGAGCAGTTCTTC
few NA TRBJ1-1 TRBV20-1 CSAIGAVEAFF TGCAGTGCTATTGGGGCAGTTGAAGCTTTCTTT
NA NA TRBJ2-6 TRBV5-1 CASSLGPSGANGLTF TGCGCCAGCAGCTTGGGGCCTTCTGGGGCCAACGGCCTGACTTTC
once TRBD1 TRBJ2-7 TRBV18 CASSRTTPGQGNEQYF TGTGCCAGCTCACGAACAACACCGGGACAGGGAAATGAGCAGTACTTC
NA TRBD1 TRBJ2-7 TRBV27 CASWVGTGVYEQYF TGTGCCAGCTGGGTCGGGACAGGGGTATACGAGCAGTACTTC
few NA TRBJ2-1 TRBV11-2 CASSLRSVRDGEQFF TGTGCCAGCAGCTTAAGATCGGTGCGGGATGGTGAGCAGTTCTTC
NA TRBD2 TRBJ2-5 TRBV28 CASSLGGSQETQYF TGTGCCAGCAGTTTGGGGGGGTCTCAGGAGACCCAGTACTTC
NA NA TRBJ2-5 TRBV4-1 CASSSSLTQYF TGCGCCAGCAGCAGCTCTCTGACCCAGTACTTC
NA NA TRBJ2-7 TRBV2 CASKWGLAYEQYF TGTGCCAGCAAGTGGGGACTTGCCTACGAGCAGTACTTC
NA NA TRBJ2-7 TRBV5-1 CASSPWGQSTYEQYF TGCGCCAGCAGTCCTTGGGGGCAATCCACCTACGAGCAGTACTTC
NA TRBD2 TRBJ2-1 TRBV5-8 CASSSPNSGSTYNEQFF TGTGCCAGCAGCTCCCCCAACAGCGGGAGCACCTACAATGAGCAGTTCTTC
NA NA TRBJ2-7 TRBV7-9 CASSGPSSRSYEQYF TGTGCCAGCAGCGGCCCTTCGTCCCGCTCCTACGAGCAGTACTTC
NA TRBD1 TRBJ1-5 TRBV5-5 CASSPRPPTGENQPQHF TGTGCCAGCAGCCCGCGACCCCCGACAGGGGAGAATCAGCCCCAGCATTTT
NA TRBD2 TRBJ2-7 TRBV5-1 CASSFGLAGALEQYF TGCGCCAGCAGCTTCGGGCTAGCGGGAGCCTTAGAGCAGTACTTC
few NA TRBJ1-5 TRBV30 CAWSKMMPIYSNQPQHF TGTGCCTGGAGTAAAATGATGCCCATCTATAGCAATCAGCCCCAGCATTTT
few NA TRBJ2-3 TRBV5-4 CASSHDSSDTQYF TGTGCCAGCAGCCATGACAGCTCAGATACGCAGTATTTT
NA TRBD2 TRBJ2-5 TRBV28 CASSYGTSGRSETQYF TGTGCCAGCAGTTACGGGACTAGCGGGAGATCAGAGACCCAGTACTTC
NA TRBD1 TRBJ1-5 TRBV25-1 CASGQGQPQHF TGTGCCAGCGGACAGGGACAGCCCCAGCATTTT
NA NA TRBJ1-5 TRBV4-1 CASSQAGGRGNQPQHF TGCGCCAGCAGCCAAGCGGGGGGACGGGGCAATCAGCCCCAGCATTTT
NA TRBD2 TRBJ2-1 TRBV28 CASSLEAGVGRGEQFF TGTGCCAGCAGTTTAGAGGCGGGGGTTGGAAGGGGTGAGCAGTTCTTC
NA NA TRBJ2-3 TRBV4-1 CASSQLASTDTQYF TGCGCCAGCAGCCAACTAGCCAGCACAGATACGCAGTATTTT
NA NA TRBJ2-7 TRBV6-5 CASSYPSGPRGYEQYF TGTGCCAGCAGTTACCCAAGCGGTCCGAGAGGGTACGAGCAGTACTTC
NA NA TRBJ2-5 TRBV7-2 CASSPQAALETQYF TGTGCCAGCAGCCCCCAGGCTGCATTGGAGACCCAGTACTTC
NA TRBD1 TRBJ1-2 TRBV4-2 CASSRGQGEGGYTF TGTGCCAGCAGTAGGGGGCAGGGAGAGGGTGGCTACACCTTC
NA TRBD1 TRBJ2-7 TRBV7-9 CASSQQGQGRGEQYF TGTGCCAGCAGCCAACAGGGACAGGGGAGAGGCGAGCAGTACTTC
NA TRBD1 TRBJ1-5 TRBV10-3 CATMTGSGNQPQHF TGTGCCACAATGACAGGGAGCGGCAATCAGCCCCAGCATTTT
NA TRBD1 TRBJ2-1 TRBV5-1 CASSLGQGAYNEQFF TGCGCCAGCAGCTTGGGACAGGGGGCGTACAATGAGCAGTTCTTC
NA TRBD1 TRBJ2-7 TRBV7-9 CASSRAQGAEKYEQYF TGTGCCAGCAGCCGAGCACAGGGGGCGGAGAAATACGAGCAGTACTTC
NA TRBD2 TRBJ2-5 TRBV6-1 CASSELSGAFRETQYF TGTGCCAGCAGTGAACTAAGCGGGGCCTTCCGGGAGACCCAGTACTTC